The present T cell receptor (beta chain) was sequenced within a study of blood T cell repertoires in COVID-19 (dated by TCRdb to 2018 to 2021). At the level of the whole study: Samples covering the acute and convalescent phases of COVID-19 were provided by collaborators in the United States, Italy and Spain. The prospective study material was composed of cDNA or gDNA derived from T cells, B-cell-depleted T cells, or PBMCs. The dataset comprised deeply sampled blood TCRbeta repertoires from subjects exposed to, actively infected with, or recovered from COVID-19. The repertoires were released in a freely available public database meant as a resource for research on the immune response to SARS-CoV-2. The samples were drawn from the first 160 participants of the ongoing ImmuneRACE study and from 1,254 subjects provided by 6 global collaborators. Nearly every sample came with metadata listing a de-identified subject ID, COVID-19 status, age in years and sex. HLA class I and class II types, where available, came from metadata supplied by the sample provider rather than from assay-based typing. What the study reported, not specific to this receptor: Clinical and demographic metadata were provided uncurated, with the amount varying by source and participant.

In the germline V gene (reference sequence), CDR1 corresponds to MNHEY and CDR2 to SMNVEV. The CDR3 starts with the cysteine, ends with the phenylalanine, and has 14 residues. Of all the DNA, just the CDR3 is kept, 42 bases in frame from base 1. The germline ends are 7 bases apart after V is trimmed by 3 bases and J by 4 bases. In Seattle, one collaborating source enrolled patients while the infection was active and tracked those patients longitudinally over the course of disease. The collaborating institutions used their own protocols to collect whole blood in K2EDTA tubes. Collaborator samples were shipped for TCRbeta analysis as frozen whole blood, isolated PBMCs, or DNA extracted from either sample type. The immunoSEQ Assay, a bias-controlled multiplex PCR, was used to amplify TCRbeta CDR3 regions from genomic DNA. Per the authors' processing: The number of nucleated cells in each sample was estimated from the amplification of reference gene primers within the assay. To quantify the absolute abundance of each unique TCRbeta CDR3 rearrangement, sequence reads were collapsed and filtered. For each sample, productive Simpson clonality was calculated as the square root of Simpson's diversity index over productive rearrangements. As stored in TCRdb, this immuneACCESS dataset retains in-frame rearrangements with V and J assigned. A fraction of the clones does not appear; measured against another copy, unresolved V genes explain less than half of the discrepancy, and the remainder lacks a known reason. V and J calls and clone size are those listed in that table; D and trimming were worked out from the DNA. Present in this sample are fewer than 150,000 clones, around 91% of which were seen just once. The ten largest clones represent approximately 3.9% of the sample.

About this clone itself: What antigen it recognizes has not been identified. There are no base qualities to consult, and no much larger clone falls within one base.

This receptor was obtained from a woman in her fifties or sixties with COVID-19, enrolled during active disease. Material for sequencing was peripheral blood. Recombination connected TRBV27 to TRBJ1-6; the D gene identity is not certain. The CDR3 protein is CASSFMAYNSPLHF. The sequenced DNA is TGTGCCAGCAGTTTCATGGCTTATAATTCACCCCTCCACTTT.